This T cell receptor (beta chain) appears in the sequencing data of a study of cytomegalovirus exposure and HLA in healthy donors (dated by TCRdb to about 2017). With respect to the entire study: An earlier analysis of 587 of the donors reported about 250 Gb of sequence data and around 110 million unique TCR beta sequences from 150 million to 200 million T cells. Every repertoire in the discovery cohort had been generated on one and the same sequencing platform. High-throughput TCR immunosequencing, statistical association of individual TCRs with disease status, and machine learning were combined to predict cytomegalovirus infection status. Along with the roughly 700-subject first cohort, a separate validation cohort of about 110 different subjects was used. HLA typing covered class I and class II loci at four-digit resolution. In a later genetic analysis, genome-wide SNP genotypes for about three fifths of the roughly 670 donors were used, and that subset was treated as a discovery cohort. Rather than using new phenotypic data, the later analysis identified candidate immune exposures from TCR beta sequences and from how often those sequences occurred across donors. Four to six DR-DQ haplotypes were handled as single units for association and clustering, since linkage in the cohort was strong. The study aimed to test whether signatures of past pathogen exposure could be identified by cataloging public T cell receptors. In an earlier analysis of 587 of the donors, high-throughput TCR beta sequencing was used to judge whether each TCR beta V gene segment behaved as functional or pseudogenic. Across around 400 genotyped donors of the cohort, an average of about 220,000 unique TCR beta nucleotide sequences per donor were sequenced, and 15% to 20% of those sequences were non-productive. To study patterns of TCR occurrence, a later analysis re-analyzed previously published TCR beta repertoires from 550 to 800 donors and added high-resolution HLA genotyping. Among the roughly 390 genotyped donors, around 81% belonged to the genetic ancestry cluster associated with self-reported Caucasian donors. An early release covering 500 to 750 HLA-typed donors comprised about 300 gigabases of sequencing data and 85 million to 100 million unique TCR sequences. Donor age, sex, ethnicity and CMV serostatus were collected together with the repertoire data. Typing coverage differed by locus: A, B, C, DRB1 and DQB1 were typed in roughly 620-630 donors, DQA1 in approximately 520, DPA1 in approximately 610, and DPB1 in just under 480. Using immunosequencing, the study profiled T cell repertoires from 500 to 800 subjects and related those repertoires to cytomegalovirus serostatus.

The cohort comprised under 700 healthy bone marrow donors. At the time of sampling, all cohort members were nominally healthy, though unrecorded immune exposures were likely present. The donor tested CMV seronegative and was one of the 352 seronegative cohort members. Every donor gave a peripheral blood sample, and the peripheral blood mononuclear cells from that sample were used for TCR beta sequencing. Genomic DNA extraction from the blood cell samples was performed with the Qiagen DNeasy Blood Extraction Kit. Library preparation was by the immunoSEQ multiplex PCR assay. The multiplex PCR relied on a mix of 60 forward primers for TCR Vbeta segments and 13 reverse primers for TCR Jbeta segments. Amplification of the CDR3 region of rearranged TCR beta genes was performed with a multiplex PCR assay on genomic DNA. Amplified TCR beta libraries were sequenced as 87-base-pair reads on the Illumina HiSeq System. Per the source publication's procedure: A later analysis counted approximately 84 million unique TCR beta chains across the 666 repertoires, and some 11 million of these chains were shared by at least two donors. Raw reads were error-corrected and collapsed into unique sequences by a nearest-neighbor algorithm in which closely related sequences were merged to remove PCR and sequencing errors. V, D and J gene segments were assigned by aligning CDR3 sequences to IMGT reference sequences. For a sequence to be retained, at least a six-nucleotide match to both a V gene segment and a J gene segment was required. Rearrangements were called productive when the CDR3 lacked stop codons and stayed in frame with V and J; all others were non-productive. CDR3 was defined according to IMGT convention as the region running from the second conserved V-encoded cysteine to the conserved J-encoded phenylalanine. The earlier analysis of about 560 of the donors excluded any sequence lacking an unambiguous match to a single V gene segment. In an earlier analysis of 587 of the donors, V segments were called functional above 56.7% productive rearrangements and were called segregating when the between-donor standard deviation exceeded 5%. A statistical classification framework was built to diagnose cytomegalovirus status from the catalog of TCR beta chain sequences. A later analysis assigned V and J genes by comparing TCR nucleotide sequences with IMGT/GENE-DB human TR gene sequences. Using the TCRdist pipeline, a later analysis assigned CDR3 sequences along with most-parsimonious VDJ recombination scenarios. In a later analysis, every TCR beta chain was defined by the combination of its CDR3 amino acid sequence and its V-gene family, and reads without a unique V-gene family were dropped. As a way to deal with suspected cross-contamination and a sequencing artifact, a later analysis dropped 450 to 600 nucleotide sequences that were highly shared and had low generation probability. A later analysis calculated a clonal expansion index for each public chain from normalized within-repertoire ranks of inferred template counts. Generation probabilities in a later analysis came from a VDJ recombination model fitted to out-of-frame rearrangements, and those results were checked against IGoR. In a later analysis, TCR-TCR, TCR-HLA and TCR-CMV co-occurrence was scored with hypergeometric tests, and a repertoire-size bias correction was applied to TCR pairs. In a later analysis, false discovery rates were estimated by permuting HLA or CMV assignments 20 times. A later analysis grouped co-occurring TCRs with DBSCAN, adding TCRdist sequence similarity when clustering within HLA-allele-positive subsets. Repertoires with fewer than 30,000 or more than 120,000 public chains were left out of co-occurrence clustering, as were five repertoires with anomalous nucleotide sharing. TCRdb mirrors the immuneACCESS table, restricted to in-frame sequences. Some clones are absent from its copies; in checked studies, under half trace to an unresolved V gene, and the reason for the others is unknown. The DNA was the basis for D and trimming; V, J and clone size are from that table. The sample contains about 190,000 clones, 75% to 85% of them found a single time. The ten top clones hold under 0.9% of the sample.

Study-wide findings and limitations: A further reported finding was that TCR beta sequences accurately predicted the HLA-A and HLA-B alleles for most subjects in the first cohort. An association between a missense DCLRE1C variant and V-gene and J-gene trimming of TCR beta chains was found in a later genetic analysis and replicated in an independent cohort. In a later analysis, TCR association rates were found to vary across HLA loci, with the most associated TCRs seen for DRB1 alleles and the fewest for HLA-C alleles. Correlated functional status among segregating V segments might be attributable to linkage disequilibrium, but an unknown experimental factor could not be ruled out. According to a later genetic analysis, donors in an Asian-associated ancestry cluster had fewer N-insertions in productive TCRs than the roughly 700-donor mean. HLA typing was unavailable for some donors at each locus, so association tests used only the typed subset. Presence/absence analyses assumed roughly uniform sequencing depth across donors, an assumption that may not hold. At a false discovery rate of 0.05, a later analysis linked 16,951 TCR beta sequences to specific HLA alleles. A total of 150 to 200 TCR beta chains were listed by the study as associated with cytomegalovirus. According to a later analysis, most CMV-associated TCR beta chains appeared to be HLA-restricted, and the HLA associations seemed to be driven largely by CMV exposure. Compared with equally common non-associated chains, HLA-associated TCR beta chains in a later analysis were more clonally expanded and had lower generation probabilities. Several of the top co-occurrence clusters appeared to be linked to parvovirus B19, influenza, CMV and Epstein-Barr virus, according to a later analysis. Most TCR sequences were observed very rarely across donors, whereas some public TCRs were present in many individuals. CMV serostatus was the only immune exposure information available for the cohort. When HLA alleles, especially DR and DQ, strongly co-occurred, TCR associations were difficult to assign to individual alleles. In an earlier analysis of more than 450 of the donors, most TCR beta V segments were observed in productive rearrangements about 87% or about 30% of the time, broadly matching IMGT annotations. The 87-base-pair reads could not distinguish some IMGT-functional V segments, including TRBV6-2 and TRBV6-3, so those segments were excluded. In vitro tests confirmed that a few of the cytomegalovirus-associated TCR beta chains recognize cytomegalovirus antigens. The classifier was reported to diagnose cytomegalovirus status with high specificity and sensitivity in both the original cohort and the validation cohort. A cluster of highly shared sequence variants was judged likely to represent a technical artifact of the sequencing pipeline. The earlier analysis of 587 of the donors excluded some 15 rarely observed V segments, including chromosome 9 orphons, because counts were too low. The authors suggested that the approach could potentially be generalized to other disease states and immunological phenotypes. Only TCR beta chains were sequenced in this cohort, and the absence of alpha or paired-chain data limited detectable features.

Of note for this clone: Its antigen is not yet known. Per-base quality was not reported, and no clone a single base away is much larger than it.

Its CDR3 holds 13 amino acids, cysteine through phenylalanine. Kept here is only the CDR3 DNA, which spans 39 bases and is read in frame from base 1. Trimming takes 4 bases off V and 7 bases off J; junction bases not matched to a gene: 6. Based on the germline V gene, the CDR1 and CDR2 sequences are SGHDT and YYEEEE. The sequence was collected from a woman under 30 in good health and CMV-seronegative. The chain employs TRBV5-6 and TRBJ2-7, with 9 middle bases fitting TRBD2. Sequencing was carried out using PBMCs. The CDR3: CASSGVAGEEQYF. Here is the DNA: TGTGCCAGCAGCGGAGTAGCGGGAGAAGAGCAGTACTTC.